The clone carrying this T cell receptor beta chain was seen only a few times. Its antigen is as yet unknown. This sample is drawn from a study of early T cells in non-severe SARS-CoV-2 infection. Whole-study context: The input, bulk RNA from unsorted whole blood, was sequenced, and chains were unpaired. Study observations and caveats: CD4 and private specificities were missed by VDJdb matching, which favored anti-spike CD8 responses.

CDR3 length equals 14 residues. The V gene's germline CDR1 is SNHLY and CDR2 FYNNEI. Trimming pared 2 bases from V and 11 bases from J, leaving 17 bases between. Researchers tagged individual cDNA molecules with unique molecular identifiers. TCRdb recomputed calls from the 5' RACE reads with MiXCR, one row per CDR3 protein. The sample lists over 45,000 distinct CDR3 sequences, more than 13% occurring once. The source material was whole blood, sampled at baseline. The chain employs TRBV2 and TRBJ2-3; D unresolved. The TCR was taken from an adult who was a healthcare worker with PCR-confirmed SARS-CoV-2 infection or an uninfected control (not recorded which). The CDR3 loop reads CASSESTPDSGQYF. Written as DNA, the CDR3 is TGTGCCAGCAGTGAATCCACACCGGATTCAGGGCAGTATTTT.